The 19 T cell receptor beta chains reported below all come from one sample, sequenced in a study of cytomegalovirus exposure and HLA in healthy donors (dated 2017 in TCRdb). Library preparation used the immunoSEQ multiplex PCR assay. In its TCRdb copy, this immuneACCESS table keeps in-frame sequences only and misses some clones. Where compared with another copy, unresolved V genes explain less than half of these, and the others have no known cause. The table for this sample lists 200,000 to 250,000 clones; around 86% of them were counted only once. 2% of the sample is in the top ten clones. The sequenced sample was PBMCs. These receptors all stem from a woman between 18 and 30 years old in good health and CMV-seropositive.

The chain joins TRBV28 to TRBJ2-1; 9 bases agree with TRBD1. Germline CDR1 and CDR2: MDHEN and SYDVKM. With V trimmed by 6 bases and J by 2 bases, 5 bases remained unmatched. The CDR3 loop spans 15 amino acids. The CDR3 DNA is TGTGCCAGCAGGCGGACAGGGGTAGCCTACAATGAGCAGTTCTTC. Translation: CASRRTGVAYNEQFF.

The V call is TRBV19, the J call TRBJ2-7, with D perhaps matching TRBD1 (6 bases). The CDR3 runs 15 residues. Germline V gene lookup returns CDR1 LNHDA and CDR2 SQIVND (reference sequence). The V and J ends lost 6 bases and 0 bases respectively, with 15 bases between them. The CDR3 DNA is TGTGCCAGTAGCCCCGGGACATCGAGCTCCTACGAGCAGTACTTC. Its translation is CASSPGTSSSYEQYF.

The V gene is TRBV7-9, the J gene TRBJ1-1; D unresolved. Trimming shortened V by 4 bases and J by 6 bases, and 3 bases separated the two germline ends. Germline CDR1 is SEHNR and CDR2 is FQNEAQ (reference sequence). This CDR3 is built from 10 residues. CDR3 region: CASSSAEAFF. For the CDR3, the DNA is TGTGCCAGCAGCTCCGCTGAAGCTTTCTTT.

The V gene is TRBV7-8, the J gene TRBJ2-3; 12 bases line up with TRBD1. There are 16 residues in the CDR3. The germline CDR1 and CDR2 sequences are SGHVS and FQNEAQ. V lost 1 base and J lost 4; bases outside the gene matches: 3. The chain's CDR3 is CASSLGGQGAPDTQYF. The CDR3 nucleotides read TGTGCCAGCAGCTTAGGGGGACAGGGGGCCCCAGATACGCAGTATTTT.

The chain joins TRBV5-6 to TRBJ2-3; D perhaps matches TRBD2 (6 bases). V dropped 0 bases and J dropped 0 bases, with 8 bases sitting between them. The CDR3 spans 15 residues. Germline V lookup: CDR1 SGHDT, CDR2 YYEEEE. The CDR3: CASSLAGLSTDTQYF. The CDR3 DNA reads TGTGCCAGCAGCTTGGCGGGACTTAGCACAGATACGCAGTATTTT.

V is TRBV27 and J is TRBJ1-4, with a weak D call TRBD1 (5 bases). V shed 0 bases and J shed 8 bases, with 13 bases lying between them. The CDR3 extends over 15 amino acids. The germline CDR1 and CDR2 sequences are MNHEY and SMNVEV (reference sequence). The CDR3 region is CASSLSGAISEKLFF. As DNA, the CDR3 is TGTGCCAGCAGTTTATCTGGGGCGATATCAGAAAAACTGTTTTTT.

The rearrangement links TRBV9 to TRBJ2-2; TRBD2 agrees at 10 bases. Trimming cost V 4 bases and J 4 bases; bases outside gene matches: 10. The CDR3 is made up of 17 amino acids. Per germline, CDR1 SGDLS and CDR2 YYNGEE. The CDR3 region is CASSPTSGISGTGELFF. CDR3 coding DNA: TGTGCCAGCAGCCCTACTAGCGGGATATCGGGCACCGGGGAGCTGTTTTTT.

CDR3 sequence: CSVPDGTGEAFF. CDR3 nucleotide sequence: TGCAGCGTTCCAGATGGGACAGGGGAAGCTTTCTTT. The chain employs TRBV29-1 and TRBJ1-1; 9 bases map to TRBD1. The CDR3 is 12 residues long. Germline V gene lookup returns CDR1 SQVTM and CDR2 ANQGSEA. J lost 8 bases, V lost 5 bases, and 6 bases had no gene match.

V usage is TRBV10-2 and J usage is TRBJ2-3; 7 bases align to TRBD2. The junction had 11 bases not matched to a gene; V was cut back by 7 bases and J by 1 base. The CDR3 consists of 16 residues. The germline gives CDR1 WSHSY, CDR2 SAAADI. CDR3 in amino acids: CASTSGEGRGTDTQYF. CDR3 DNA: TGCGCCAGCACCTCGGGGGAGGGACGGGGCACAGATACGCAGTATTTT.

V is TRBV2 and J is TRBJ2-3, with 9 bases identical to TRBD2. The V segment lost 6 bases and the J segment 4 bases; nucleotides outside the gene matches: 8. Looked up from germline, CDR1 is SNHLY and CDR2 is FYNNEI. The CDR3 totals 15 residues. In DNA, the CDR3 is TGTGCCAGCAGACAGAAACTAGCGGGTTCAGATACGCAGTATTTT. Translated, it gives CASRQKLAGSDTQYF.

The V gene is TRBV9, the J gene TRBJ2-3; 9 bases map to TRBD2. V gave up 3 bases and J gave up 4 bases; unmatched junction bases: 12. The germline gives CDR1 SGDLS, CDR2 YYNGEE. The CDR3 is 17 residues long. The CDR3 DNA reads as TGTGCCAGCAGCGGCCCCTCGATAGCGGGAGTGGCAGATACGCAGTATTTT. Encoded protein: CASSGPSIAGVADTQYF.

The chain joins TRBV2 to TRBJ2-1; 9 bases are a match to TRBD2. The CDR3 has 16 residues. J was trimmed by 8 bases and V by 4 bases; bases with no gene match: 12. The germline CDR1 and CDR2 sequences are SNHLY and FYNNEI. The CDR3 sequence: CASSAIGSGSGHEQFF. CDR3 nucleotides: TGTGCCAGCAGTGCTATTGGTAGCGGGAGTGGCCATGAGCAGTTCTTC.

This chain uses TRBV2 with TRBJ1-5; TRBD1 agrees at 9 bases. The V and J ends lost 7 bases and 2 bases, in that order; junction bases with no gene match: 9. The V gene's germline CDR1 is SNHLY and CDR2 FYNNEI. The CDR3 consists of 16 residues. The CDR3 reads CASTTGGWTGNQPQHF. Written as DNA, the CDR3 is TGTGCCAGCACCACAGGGGGCTGGACGGGCAATCAGCCCCAGCATTTT.

The rearrangement uses TRBV9 and TRBJ2-1; 11 positions match TRBD1. Germline CDR1 SGDLS, CDR2 YYNGEE. With V trimmed by 3 bases and J by 7 bases, 6 bases remained unmatched. The CDR3 has 15 residues. The CDR3 DNA reads TGTGCCAGCAGCGACGGACAGGGGGCTGGAAATGAGCAGTTCTTC. Its translation is CASSDGQGAGNEQFF.

V and J are TRBV9 and TRBJ2-7, with TRBD2 identical over 9 bases. Per the germline V gene, CDR1 is SGDLS and CDR2 is YYNGEE. The junction had 12 bases not matched to a gene; V was cut back by 3 bases and J by 5 bases. The CDR3 contains 16 residues. The CDR3 DNA sequence: TGTGCCAGCAGCGCCCAGTGGGGACTAGCTAGCGACGAGCAGTACTTC. Residues: CASSAQWGLASDEQYF.

This clone is a singleton in its sample. This chain connects TRBV29-1 to TRBJ2-1; D is possibly TRBD2 (5 bases). Trimming took 3 bases from V and 3 from J, leaving 12 bases between them. The CDR3 is 14 amino acids. Germline CDR1 reads SQVTM; CDR2 reads ANQGSEA. CDR3 nucleotide sequence: TGCAGCGTTGATCCGGGAAGGGTCTACAATGAGCAGTTCTTC. Translation: CSVDPGRVYNEQFF.

The chain uses TRBV10-3 and TRBJ2-4; 7 bases fit TRBD1. This CDR3 is 14 amino acids long. Germline CDR1 reads ENHRY; CDR2 reads SYGVKD. J gave up 8 bases and V 4 bases, and 8 bases lay outside the gene matches. CDR3 DNA sequence: TGTGCCATCAGTGGAGGACAGGAGTCTGACATTCAGTACTTC. Protein: CAISGGQESDIQYF.

CDR3: CASSLVVEANYGYTF. The CDR3 coding sequence is TGTGCCAGCAGTTTGGTGGTAGAAGCTAACTATGGCTACACCTTC. The chain couples TRBV28 to TRBJ1-2; no reliable D call. Per germline, CDR1 MDHEN and CDR2 SYDVKM. Trimming left V 3 bases short and J 0 bases short, with 11 bases between. The CDR3 is 15 amino acids.

In this sample, this clone turned up once. The chain is built from TRBV10-1 and TRBJ2-5; 10 bases agree with TRBD2. Germline-derived CDR1 and CDR2 are WNHNN and SYGVQD (reference sequence). The CDR3 is 16 amino acids. J lost 5 bases, V lost 8 bases, and 14 bases had no gene match. CDR3 nucleotides: TGCGCCAGCCTCCCCGCGCCTAGCGGGAGTAGGGAGACCCAGTACTTC. This translates into CASLPAPSGSRETQYF.